This T cell receptor beta chain was identified in a study of follicular helper T cells after annual influenza vaccination. Time point reported: 2015-2016 season, pre-vaccination. Sequencing was performed with immunoSEQ multiplex PCR; in TCRdb, only in-frame clones are kept and a portion is missing. The top ten clones hold 3% to 4% of a sample with some 12,000 clones, 60% to 80% of them seen once. This CDR3 is built from 15 residues. V lost 5 bases and J 5 bases, leaving 15 bases between the germline ends. From germline, CDR1 is MDHEN and CDR2 SYDVKM. This TCR came from an adult who received the influenza vaccine. The J gene is TRBJ2-2, the V gene TRBV28, with D possibly TRBD2 on 6 matching bases. The starting material was CXCR5+ CD38- circulating T follicular helper cells from blood, obtained on the day of influenza vaccination. Subset denoted: circulating Tfh, non-naive CD4+CXCR5+PD-1+ (ICOS+CD38+ or ICOS-CD38-). The CDR3 region has the DNA TGTGCCAGCAGTGTCGGGTCTAGCGTAACCGGGGAGCTGTTTTTT. Protein product: CASSVGSSVTGELFF.